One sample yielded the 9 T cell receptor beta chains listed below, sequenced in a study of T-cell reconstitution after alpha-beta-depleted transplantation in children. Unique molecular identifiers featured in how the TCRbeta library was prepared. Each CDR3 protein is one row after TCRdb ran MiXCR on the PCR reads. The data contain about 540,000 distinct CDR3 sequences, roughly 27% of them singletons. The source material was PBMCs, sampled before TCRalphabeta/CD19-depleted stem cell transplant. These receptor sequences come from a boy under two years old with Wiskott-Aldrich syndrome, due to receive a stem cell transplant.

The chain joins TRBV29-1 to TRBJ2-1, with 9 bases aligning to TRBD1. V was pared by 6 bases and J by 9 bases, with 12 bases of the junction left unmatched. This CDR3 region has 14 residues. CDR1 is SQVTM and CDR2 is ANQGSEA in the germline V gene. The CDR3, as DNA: TGCAGCGTGGCGGGTCATTCGGGACAGGGTGAGCAGTTCTTC. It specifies CSVAGHSGQGEQFF.

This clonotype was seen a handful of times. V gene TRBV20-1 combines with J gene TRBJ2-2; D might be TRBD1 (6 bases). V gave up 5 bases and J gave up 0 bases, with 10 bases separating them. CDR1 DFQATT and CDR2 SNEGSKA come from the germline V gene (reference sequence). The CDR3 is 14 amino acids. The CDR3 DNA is TGCAGTGCTGCCGGGACAACGAACACCGGGGAGCTGTTTTTT. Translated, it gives CSAAGTTNTGELFF.

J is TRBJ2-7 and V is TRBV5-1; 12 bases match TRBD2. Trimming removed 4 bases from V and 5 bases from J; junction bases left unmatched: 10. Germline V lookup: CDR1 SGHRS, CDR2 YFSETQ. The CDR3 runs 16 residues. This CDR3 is CASSPPLLAGGDEQYF. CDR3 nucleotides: TGCGCCAGCAGCCCCCCCTTACTAGCGGGAGGCGACGAGCAGTACTTC.

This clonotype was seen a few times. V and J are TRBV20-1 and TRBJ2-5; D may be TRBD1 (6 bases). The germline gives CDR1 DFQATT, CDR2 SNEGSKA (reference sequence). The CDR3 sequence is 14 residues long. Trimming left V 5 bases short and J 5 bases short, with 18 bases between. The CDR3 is CSALRGWGHETQYF. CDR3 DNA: TGCAGTGCTCTCCGAGGATGGGGGCACGAGACCCAGTACTTC.

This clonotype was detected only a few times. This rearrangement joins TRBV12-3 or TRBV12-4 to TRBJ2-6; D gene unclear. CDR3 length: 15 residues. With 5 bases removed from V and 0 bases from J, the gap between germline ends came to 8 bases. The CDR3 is CASSPWSSGANVLTF. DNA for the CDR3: TGTGCCAGCAGTCCTTGGAGCTCTGGGGCCAACGTCCTGACTTTC.

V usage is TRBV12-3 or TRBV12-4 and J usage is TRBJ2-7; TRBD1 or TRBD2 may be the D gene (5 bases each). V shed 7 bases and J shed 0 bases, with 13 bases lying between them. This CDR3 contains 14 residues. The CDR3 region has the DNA TGTGCCAGCATGTCCCGGGGCCTCTCCTACGAGCAGTACTTC. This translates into CASMSRGLSYEQYF.

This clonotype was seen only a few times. CDR3 sequence reads: CASSLAGYGGNTEAFF. DNA for the CDR3: TGTGCCAGCAGTTTGGCCGGGTACGGAGGGAACACTGAAGCTTTCTTT. J is TRBJ1-1 and V is TRBV28, with D unresolved. V was trimmed by 3 bases and J by 1 base, leaving 15 bases between them. Germline V gives CDR1 MDHEN, CDR2 SYDVKM. The CDR3 has 16 residues.

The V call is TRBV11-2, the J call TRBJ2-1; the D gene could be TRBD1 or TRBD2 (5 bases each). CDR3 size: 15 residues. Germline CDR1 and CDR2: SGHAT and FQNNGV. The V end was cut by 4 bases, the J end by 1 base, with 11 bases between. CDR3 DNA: TGTGCCAGCAGCTCGGGACCGCCTTCCTACAATGAGCAGTTCTTC. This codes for CASSSGPPSYNEQFF.

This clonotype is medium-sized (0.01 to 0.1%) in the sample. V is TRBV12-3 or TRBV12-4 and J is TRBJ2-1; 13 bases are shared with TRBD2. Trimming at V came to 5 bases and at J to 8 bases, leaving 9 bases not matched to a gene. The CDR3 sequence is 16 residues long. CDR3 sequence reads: CASSPILAGGPYEQFF. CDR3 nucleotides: TGTGCCAGCAGTCCCATACTAGCGGGAGGGCCCTATGAGCAGTTCTTC.